This paragraph reports one T cell receptor (beta chain). Its antigen remains unknown. The source of the sample is a study of T cell responses to AZD1222 COVID-19 vaccine. Some clones are missing from TCRdb's copy, which holds only in-frame ones; the method was immunoSEQ multiplex PCR. The sample holds 100,000 or so clones, 86% seen once. CDR1 is MNHNS, CDR2 SASEGT, per germline. The CDR3 sequence is 14 residues long. V shed 1 base and J 3 bases; nucleotides not matched to a gene: 2. Study-wide points: Donors skewed white British and female; clonal diversity was possibly underestimated. A reported finding is that nearly half of spike-specific TCRs target unmutated variant regions.

The TCR originated in an adult in good health. The chain is built from TRBV6-1 and TRBJ1-1; TRBD1 agrees at 7 bases. Material: peripheral blood, obtained on day 0 of AZD1222 vaccination. CDR3 region: CASSEGGTDTEAFF. The CDR3 bases are TGTGCCAGCAGTGAAGGGGGGACAGACACTGAAGCTTTCTTT.